A selection of T cell receptor beta chains follows, all from one sample in a study of graft-versus-host responses after intestinal transplantation. Using immunoSEQ multiplex PCR, the repertoire was profiled, and TCRdb retains in-frame clones only, with some absent. This table has 80,000 or so clones, about nine tenths appearing once. The sequencing used PBMCs, collected 98 days after intestinal transplantation. These receptors all come from a human patient who received an intestinal transplant, so some T cells may come from the graft donor. The conserved cysteine and the conserved F or W are not part of the CDR3 here.

TRBV14	TRBJ2-1	ASSPTSGAYNEQF
TRBV6-4	TRBJ2-3	ASSEDRGTDTQY
TRBV7-9	TRBJ1-2	ASSLVEGQGYYGYT
TRBV4-2	TRBJ2-1	ASSLAGIAGVNEQF
TRBV13	TRBJ1-3	ASSFTVSGNTIY
TRBV6-5	TRBJ2-7	ASTYSRGAYEQY
TRBV11-2	TRBJ1-6	ASSLGDSPLH
TRBV5-1	TRBJ2-3	ASSLGREGDTQY
TRBV6-1	TRBJ2-7	ASSERGQGVGQY
TRBV6-5	TRBJ2-3	ASCSGRADTQY
TRBV7-9	TRBJ1-6	ASSFYIGDANSPLH
TRBV9	TRBJ1-1	ASSVEGDASPNTEAF
TRBV7-9	TRBJ2-1	ASSWTSGGANEQF
TRBV10-2	TRBJ2-7	ASSALAATYEQY
TRBV18	TRBJ1-1	ASSPSGGDGAEAF